The T cell receptor beta chain described here comes from a study of shared clonotypes between healthy human individuals. Study results and limitations: Exclusively blood specimens were collected; tissue repertoires likely differ.

CD45RO negativity and positive selection for CCR7 defined naive CD8 cells, a population that excluded terminally differentiated effector memory CD45RA+ cells. On this clone: Antigen specificity is unknown.

Profiled with immunoSEQ multiplex PCR; TCRdb holds only in-frame clones, not every one. The data hold some 800,000 clones, with 85% to 95% observed a single time. What was sequenced was naive CD8+ T cells sorted from blood. The TCR originated in a man aged 25 to 40 in good health.

The CDR3 protein is CASSSQMGPNEQYF. The CDR3 nucleotides are TGTGCCAGCAGCTCGCAGATGGGCCCTAACGAGCAGTACTTC. V gene TRBV13 combines with J gene TRBJ2-7; D remains ambiguous. The CDR3 runs to 14 residues. Germline V gene sequence: CDR1 PRHDT, CDR2 FYEKMQ (reference sequence). V was clipped by 4 bases and J by 5 bases, with 15 bases between them.